Here is one T cell receptor beta chain with its context. The antigen is not known. The data stem from a study of cytomegalovirus exposure and HLA in healthy donors. Study-level findings and limits: Most of the TCR beta V segments (in an earlier analysis) were productive either about 87% or about 30% of the time. Whilst most TCR sequences proved rare, a subset of public TCRs occurred across many donors. Some TCR beta chains (roughly 160 of them) were listed as cytomegalovirus-associated.

Primers: 60 Vbeta forward and 13 Jbeta reverse. Assay used: immunoSEQ multiplex PCR; TCRdb lists only in-frame clones, some missing. This sample has some 130,000 clones, with 75% to 85% found just once. This receptor was identified in a male donor in good health and CMV-seronegative. Input material: PBMCs.

The CDR3 coding sequence is TGTGCCAGCAGTGAGGCATATCATTCGGGGACCCAGTACTTC. It encodes CASSEAYHSGTQYF. The rearrangement uses TRBV25-1 and TRBJ2-5; D is ambiguous. The length of the CDR3 is 14 residues. Germline CDR1 and CDR2: MGHDK and SYGVNS. Trimming took 3 bases from V and 7 from J, leaving 15 bases between them.